A single sample is the source of the 28 T cell receptor beta chains below, sequenced in a study of control samples from healthy donors and cancer patients. Only in-frame clones appear in the TCRdb table, and some are missing; sequencing was by immunoSEQ multiplex PCR. Among hundreds of thousands of clones listed, 82% were seen once. The sample consisted of PBMCs. Receptors were obtained from a woman between 55 and 75 years old with lung cancer.

This clone has more than one count but fewer than ten. The gene calls are TRBV12-3 or TRBV12-4 and TRBJ1-1; D remains ambiguous. This CDR3 comprises 13 residues. V lost 3 bases to trimming and J lost 8 bases, with 13 bases between them. CDR3 region: CASSLSLGREAFF. The CDR3 DNA reads as TGTGCCAGCAGTTTGAGCCTTGGGAGGGAAGCTTTCTTT.

The genes are TRBV19 and TRBJ2-1; 9 positions match TRBD2. This CDR3 is built from 14 residues. The trim removed 4 bases at V and 6 bases at J, leaving 4 bases unmatched. Looked up from germline, CDR1 is LNHDA and CDR2 is SQIVND (reference sequence). The CDR3 nucleotides are TGTGCCAGTAGTAGCGGGAGGGCCGTCAATGAGCAGTTCTTC. Residues: CASSSGRAVNEQFF.

The V call is TRBV6-5, the J call TRBJ1-2, with 7 nucleotides matching TRBD1. V lost 4 bases to trimming and J lost 4 bases; unmatched junction nucleotides: 6. The CDR3 runs to 14 residues. Germline values: CDR1 MNHEY, CDR2 SVGAGI. DNA for the CDR3: TGTGCCAGCAGTTCCTCAGGGGGGGGCTATGGCTACACCTTC. Translated: CASSSSGGGYGYTF.

The chain carries TRBV27 and TRBJ1-1; 11 bases are shared with TRBD1. The CDR3 is made up of 15 amino acids. Germline assignment: CDR1 MNHEY and CDR2 SMNVEV (reference sequence). V lost 4 bases, J lost 7 bases, and 8 bases stayed unmatched. Here the CDR3 reads CASSSGTGGLNEAFF. The CDR3 DNA follows: TGTGCCAGCAGTTCCGGGACAGGGGGTTTGAATGAAGCTTTCTTT.

This clone occurred once. The V call is TRBV12-3 or TRBV12-4, the J call TRBJ1-6, with D unclear. The length of the CDR3 is 13 residues. Deletions cut 7 bases from V and 7 bases from J, with 11 bases between. The DNA of the CDR3 is TGTGCCAGCACGGAGCAGGTGAATTCACCCCTCCACTTT. Protein: CASTEQVNSPLHF.

As concerns this clone: Other nucleotide sequences in the sample specify the same CDR3. J is TRBJ2-1 and V is TRBV7-3; 10 bases line up with TRBD2. CDR1 and CDR2 (germline): SGHTA, FQGTGA. V lost 3 bases, J lost 4 bases, and 3 bases stayed unmatched. The CDR3 is 15 amino acids. In DNA, the CDR3 is TGTGCCAGCAGCTTGTCACTAGCGGGATACAATGAGCAGTTCTTC. Its translation is CASSLSLAGYNEQFF.

Only a few counts were recorded for this clone. The rearrangement uses TRBV19 and TRBJ1-4, with TRBD1 identical over 8 bases. CDR1 is LNHDA and CDR2 is SQIVND in the germline V gene (reference sequence). CDR3 length equals 14 residues. Trimming took 5 bases from V and 3 from J; bases not matched to a gene: 2. The CDR3 DNA is TGTGCCAGTAGTGTACAGGGGGCTAATGAAAAACTGTTTTTT. It codes for CASSVQGANEKLFF. Looking up the rest from reference TRBV19 and TRBJ1-4 gives the full variable domain: DGGITQSPKYLFRKEGQNVTLSCEQNLNHDAMYWYRQDPGQGLRLIYYSQIVNDFQKGDIAEGYSVSREKKESFPLTVTSAQKNPTAFYLCASSVQGANEKLFFGSGTQLSVL.

The gene calls are TRBV30 and TRBJ1-2; D unresolved. The V and J ends lost 4 bases and 4 bases respectively, with 10 bases between them. The CDR3 is 12 residues long. Per germline, CDR1 GTSNPN and CDR2 SVGIG (reference sequence). The CDR3 spells CAWTEQGYGYTF. The CDR3 coding sequence is TGTGCCTGGACGGAACAAGGCTATGGCTACACCTTC.

This chain links TRBV27 with TRBJ2-5; 10 bases agree with TRBD2. This CDR3 comprises 15 residues. V gave up 0 bases and J gave up 4 bases; unmatched junction bases: 2. In germline, CDR1 is MNHEY, CDR2 SMNVEV (reference sequence). The CDR3 here is CASSLSASGGETQYF. The CDR3, as DNA: TGTGCCAGCAGTTTATCGGCTAGCGGGGGAGAGACCCAGTACTTC.

J is TRBJ1-3 and V is TRBV6-5; tentatively, D is TRBD1 (6 bases). V lost 1 base, J lost 3 bases, and 10 bases lay in between. The germline V gene has CDR1 MNHEY and CDR2 SVGAGI. The CDR3 sequence is 15 residues long. The CDR3 bases are TGTGCCAGCAGTTACTTGTTCAGGGGTGGAAACACCATATATTTT. Protein: CASSYLFRGGNTIYF.

The chain uses TRBV6-6 and TRBJ2-3, with D hard to call. V lost 2 bases to trimming and J lost 2 bases, with 2 bases between them. Germline CDR1 reads MNHNY; CDR2 reads SVGAGI (reference sequence). The CDR3 loop spans 12 amino acids. CDR3 DNA sequence: TGTGCCAGCAGTTACGACACAGATACGCAGTATTTT. Translating it yields CASSYDTDTQYF.

With regard to this clone: At one boundary the junction diverges from the germline segment, which might be a read error. V usage is TRBV4-1 and J usage is TRBJ1-2; tentative D call: TRBD1 (5 bases). CDR1 and CDR2 from the germline V gene are MGHRA and YSYEKL. This CDR3 is 13 amino acids long. This CDR3 reads CASSQGWGGGYIF. The CDR3 DNA is TGCGCCAGCAGCCAGGGGTGGGGCGGTGGCTACATTTTC.

This chain joins TRBV6-4 and TRBJ2-1, with D possibly matching TRBD1 (9 bases). The germline CDR1 and CDR2 sequences are MRHNA and SNTAGT. The germline V and J ends were trimmed by 4 bases and 7 bases, with 20 bases remaining between them. The CDR3 runs to 16 residues. CDR3 amino acids: CASSVAGGQGGNEQFF. For the CDR3, the DNA is TGTGCCAGCAGTGTCGCGGGGGGACAGGGAGGGAATGAGCAGTTCTTC.

This clone has a handful of counts. The chain combines TRBV12-5 with TRBJ2-7; possibly TRBD1 for D (5 bases). Germline V CDR1 and CDR2: LGHNT, FRNRAP. The CDR3 covers 15 residues. The germline V and J ends were trimmed by 7 bases and 2 bases, with 18 bases remaining between them. As DNA, the CDR3 is TGTGCTAGTGCCAGCGCGGCAGGGCCTACCTACGAGCAGTACTTC. Protein sequence: CASASAAGPTYEQYF. Based on the CDR3 plus reference TRBV12-5 and TRBJ2-7, the full variable domain is DARVTQTPRHKVTEMGQEVTMRCQPILGHNTVFWYRQTMMQGLELLAYFRNRAPLDDSGMPKDRFSAEMPDATLATLKIQPSEPRDSAVYFCASASAAGPTYEQYFGPGTRLTVT.

V is TRBV7-2 and J is TRBJ2-7; D remains ambiguous. Germline V CDR1 and CDR2: SGHTA, FQGNSA. CDR3 length: 16 amino acids. The V gene lost 0 bases and the J gene lost 0 bases, with 12 bases spanning the gap. This chain's CDR3 is CASSLASALSSYEQYF. CDR3 in DNA: TGTGCCAGCAGCTTAGCTTCTGCCCTGAGCTCCTACGAGCAGTACTTC.

This clone has just one count. The J gene is TRBJ2-7, the V gene TRBV11-2; D not certain. V was shortened by 1 base and J by 5 bases, with 6 bases between the two germline ends. The CDR3 is 12 amino acids. The germline V gene has CDR1 SGHAT and CDR2 FQNNGV. The CDR3 reads CASSLGLDEQYF. The CDR3 DNA sequence: TGTGCCAGCAGCTTAGGTTTGGACGAGCAGTACTTC.

The rearrangement uses TRBV6-5 and TRBJ1-6; D is unclear. The CDR3 runs to 14 residues. Per the germline V gene, CDR1 is MNHEY and CDR2 is SVGAGI. Trimming shortened V by 4 bases and J by 5 bases, and 9 bases separated the two germline ends. CDR3 in DNA: TGTGCCAGCAGTTCTCGGAAACATAATTCACCCCTCCACTTT. As protein: CASSSRKHNSPLHF.

This rearrangement joins TRBV5-1 to TRBJ2-5; 15 nucleotides align to TRBD2. The junction had 6 bases not matched to a gene; V was cut back by 4 bases and J by 2 bases. The germline V gene has CDR1 SGHRS and CDR2 YFSETQ. CDR3 size: 17 residues. The CDR3 loop is CASSQGTSGRLQETQYF. CDR3 nucleotides: TGCGCCAGCAGCCAAGGGACTAGCGGGAGGTTACAAGAGACCCAGTACTTC.

This rearrangement joins TRBV5-4 to TRBJ1-4; 7 bases fit TRBD1. Germline CDR1 and CDR2: SGHNT and YYREEE (reference sequence). V was clipped by 0 bases and J by 6 bases; unmatched bases: 5. The CDR3 covers 15 residues. As DNA, the CDR3 is TGTGCCAGCAGCTTGGGAAAGGGGGCGCATGAAAAACTGTTTTTT. Its translation is CASSLGKGAHEKLFF.

This chain joins TRBV5-1 and TRBJ2-1; 9 positions agree with TRBD2. This CDR3 spans 15 amino acids. Per the germline V gene, CDR1 is SGHRS and CDR2 is YFSETQ. J gave up 0 bases and V 6 bases, and 4 bases lay outside the gene matches. CDR3 sequence: CASTLSGSSYNEQFF. As DNA, the CDR3 is TGCGCCAGCACCCTTAGCGGGAGCTCCTACAATGAGCAGTTCTTC.

The genes are TRBV5-1 and TRBJ2-3, with 7 bases matching TRBD2. CDR3 length: 15 residues. CDR1 and CDR2 (germline): SGHRS, YFSETQ. With 6 bases clipped from V and 2 bases from J, the junction kept 9 bases outside the gene matches. The CDR3 is CASKLLAAITDTQYF. The CDR3 DNA follows: TGCGCCAGCAAACTGCTAGCGGCGATCACAGATACGCAGTATTTT.

The chain is built from TRBV4-2 and TRBJ2-7; 9 nucleotides align to TRBD2. This CDR3 spans 15 amino acids. V lost 1 base and J lost 1; bases outside the gene matches: 2. Per the germline V gene, CDR1 is LGHNA and CDR2 is YNFKEQ. The DNA of the CDR3 is TGTGCCAGCAGCCAAGCCCTAGCGGGGTCCTACGAGCAGTACTTC. Protein sequence: CASSQALAGSYEQYF.

The chain couples TRBV5-1 to TRBJ2-5; 16 nucleotides agree with TRBD2. Germline-derived CDR1 and CDR2 are SGHRS and YFSETQ. The V gene end was trimmed by 4 bases and the J gene end by 7 bases; junction bases not matched to a gene: 13. CDR3 length: 18 residues. The CDR3 is CASSEGTSGRAYLGTQYF. As DNA, the CDR3 is TGCGCCAGCAGCGAAGGGACTAGCGGGAGGGCCTACCTTGGGACCCAGTACTTC.

The CDR3 coding sequence is TGTGCCAGCTCACCCCCCACCGGAAACACCATATATTTT. Protein product: CASSPPTGNTIYF. The gene calls are TRBV18 and TRBJ1-3, with no clear D. Deletions cut 3 bases from V and 4 bases from J, with 7 bases between. The CDR3 contains 13 residues. CDR1 KGHSH and CDR2 LQKENI come from the germline V gene.

V usage is TRBV6-1 and J usage is TRBJ2-1; 9 positions match TRBD2. This CDR3 is 16 amino acids long. The V gene end was trimmed by 1 base and the J gene end by 8 bases; junction bases not matched to a gene: 9. CDR1 MNHNS and CDR2 SASEGT come from the germline V gene. CDR3 residues: CASSEGGWTSAYEQFF. Here the CDR3 DNA reads TGTGCCAGCAGTGAAGGGGGATGGACTAGCGCCTATGAGCAGTTCTTC.

This clone has more than one count but fewer than ten. This CDR3 is CASSANPAGAEETQYF. The CDR3 nucleotides read TGCGCCAGCAGCGCCAATCCAGCGGGGGCAGAAGAGACCCAGTACTTC. The chain employs TRBV5-1 and TRBJ2-5, with TRBD2 matching 8 bases. The V gene's germline CDR1 is SGHRS and CDR2 YFSETQ. V shed 4 bases and J 3 bases; nucleotides not matched to a gene: 11. The CDR3 sequence is 16 residues long.

The V and J genes are TRBV2 and TRBJ2-1; 11 positions match TRBD2. The CDR3 spans 16 residues. CDR1 and CDR2 (germline): SNHLY, FYNNEI. V shed 6 bases and J 4 bases; nucleotides not matched to a gene: 8. CDR3 coding DNA: TGTGCCAGCAGGGGGGGGACTAGCGGACTATACAATGAGCAGTTCTTC. Amino acid sequence: CASRGGTSGLYNEQFF.

The chain uses TRBV3-1 (or the pseudogene TRBV3-2) and TRBJ2-5, with D unclear. The CDR3 covers 14 residues. Germline CDR1 LGHDT, CDR2 YNNKEL (reference sequence). V lost 1 base to trimming and J lost 1 base, with 7 bases between them. CDR3 nucleotides: TGTGCCAGCAGCCAAGGGACGCTCCAAGAGACCCAGTACTTC. Protein sequence: CASSQGTLQETQYF.